This T cell receptor (beta chain) was profiled in a study of CD8 T cells in Susac syndrome. It was with random hexamers that about 0.45 to 1 ug RNA was reverse transcribed. Amplification of TCR beta CDR3 was carried out by immunoSEQ multiplex PCR, which covered 54 Vbeta and 13 Jbeta segments. One entry per CDR3 protein results from TCRdb running MiXCR on the immunoSEQ multiplex PCR reads. This table has fewer than 150,000 distinct CDR3 sequences, 94% appearing once. Losses at the gene ends were 3 bases for V and 8 bases for J; bases not matched to a gene: 11. The CDR3 extends over 15 amino acids. Sequencing was performed on CD8+ T cells from PBMCs. J is TRBJ1-2 and V is TRBV12-3 or TRBV12-4, with 8 bases that match TRBD1. This receptor was obtained from a human donor in good health. The CDR3 sequence is CASSFFRGLDGGYTF. Here the CDR3 DNA reads TGTGCCAGCAGTTTCTTCAGGGGGCTCGATGGCGGCTACACCTTC.